What follows is one T cell receptor beta chain and its context. Here immunoSEQ multiplex PCR was the method, and the copy in TCRdb shows in-frame clones only, minus some. The table includes tens of thousands of clones, 85% to 95% detected once. The CDR3 is 14 amino acids. With V trimmed by 6 bases and J by 5 bases, 3 bases remained unmatched. CDR1 is MNHEY and CDR2 is SVGAGI in the germline V gene. These data are taken from a study of T cell changes during pregnancy in multiple sclerosis. The sample was peripheral blood, taken in the third trimester of pregnancy. This TCR came from a female donor in good health, enrolled as a control in a pregnancy study. The chain combines TRBV6-5 with TRBJ2-2; 10 nucleotides align to TRBD1. The CDR3 bases are TGTGCCAGCAGAAGGGACAGGGGTACCGGGGAGCTGTTTTTT. Its protein product is CASRRDRGTGELFF.